These T cell receptor beta chains were read from a single sample in a study of blood T cells in healthy people across ages. TCRdb called the 5' RACE reads again in MiXCR, with one record for every CDR3 protein. The sample has roughly 800,000 distinct CDR3 sequences; around a quarter are singletons. These data were also reused for a study on T cells of mothers and their children.

Sequences were obtained from blood. Every receptor here comes from a boy aged 5-17 years in good health. The CDR3 runs from the conserved cysteine through the conserved F or W. A D gene is named only where the DNA matches it firmly. Clone sizes are given selectively: once, few, many, or a class where the clone is expanded.

clone_size: NA; j_call: TRBJ1-2; d_call: NA; v_call: TRBV29-1; cdr3_length: 13; cdr3_aa: CSVEVLEDHGYTF; cdr3_nt: TGCAGCGTTGAAGTCCTAGAGGATCATGGCTACACCTTC
clone_size: NA; j_call: TRBJ2-1; d_call: NA; v_call: TRBV3-1; cdr3_length: 15; cdr3_aa: CASSQAGFLAGEQFF; cdr3_nt: TGTGCCAGCAGCCAAGCCGGGTTTTTAGCTGGTGAGCAGTTCTTC
clone_size: few; j_call: TRBJ2-3; d_call: TRBD1; v_call: TRBV12-3/TRBV12-4; cdr3_length: 11; cdr3_aa: CASTGSDTQYF; cdr3_nt: TGTGCCTCGACAGGGTCAGATACGCAGTATTTT
clone_size: few; j_call: TRBJ1-2; d_call: NA; v_call: TRBV12-3/TRBV12-4; cdr3_length: 14; cdr3_aa: CASSALVPNYGYTF; cdr3_nt: TGTGCCAGCTCGGCGTTGGTACCTAACTATGGCTACACCTTC
clone_size: few; j_call: TRBJ2-7; d_call: TRBD2; v_call: TRBV20-1; cdr3_length: 17; cdr3_aa: CSARTSGRAASSYEQYF; cdr3_nt: TGCAGTGCACGGACTAGCGGGAGGGCCGCGTCCTCCTACGAGCAGTACTTC
clone_size: NA; j_call: TRBJ1-2; d_call: NA; v_call: TRBV27; cdr3_length: 13; cdr3_aa: CASSFVADYGYTF; cdr3_nt: TGTGCCAGCAGTTTCGTGGCAGATTATGGCTACACCTTC
clone_size: NA; j_call: TRBJ2-7; d_call: TRBD2; v_call: TRBV29-1; cdr3_length: 15; cdr3_aa: CSVVPKAGVVYEQYF; cdr3_nt: TGCAGCGTTGTGCCCAAAGCGGGAGTTGTCTACGAGCAGTACTTC
clone_size: few; j_call: TRBJ2-1; d_call: NA; v_call: TRBV28; cdr3_length: 13; cdr3_aa: CASSFRLDNEQFF; cdr3_nt: TGTGCCAGCAGTTTTCGACTAGATAATGAGCAGTTCTTC
clone_size: once; j_call: TRBJ2-1; d_call: NA; v_call: TRBV29-1; cdr3_length: 16; cdr3_aa: CSVEAAGQSSYNEQFF; cdr3_nt: TGCAGCGTTGAAGCTGCGGGACAGAGCTCCTACAATGAGCAGTTCTTC
clone_size: NA; j_call: TRBJ2-3; d_call: TRBD1; v_call: TRBV28; cdr3_length: 17; cdr3_aa: CASSLTGTGGSKDTQYF; cdr3_nt: TGTGCCAGCAGTTTAACGGGGACAGGGGGTTCCAAAGATACGCAGTATTTT
clone_size: NA; j_call: TRBJ2-6; d_call: NA; v_call: TRBV6-1; cdr3_length: 19; cdr3_aa: CASSPWQPTLLSGANVLTF; cdr3_nt: TGTGCCAGCAGCCCCTGGCAGCCTACTTTACTCTCTGGGGCCAACGTCCTGACTTTC
clone_size: NA; j_call: TRBJ2-7; d_call: NA; v_call: TRBV4-1; cdr3_length: 15; cdr3_aa: CASSLRGGEVYEQYF; cdr3_nt: TGCGCCAGCAGCCTCCGAGGGGGTGAAGTCTACGAGCAGTACTTC
clone_size: NA; j_call: TRBJ2-3; d_call: TRBD1; v_call: TRBV6-5; cdr3_length: 13; cdr3_aa: CASRPDRDDTQYF; cdr3_nt: TGTGCCAGCAGACCGGACAGGGATGATACGCAGTATTTT
clone_size: many; j_call: TRBJ2-2; d_call: TRBD1; v_call: TRBV5-6; cdr3_length: 15; cdr3_aa: CASSPGQGDTGELFF; cdr3_nt: TGTGCCAGCAGCCCGGGACAGGGTGACACCGGGGAGCTGTTTTTT
clone_size: few; j_call: TRBJ2-5; d_call: TRBD1; v_call: TRBV11-2; cdr3_length: 14; cdr3_aa: CASSLGDRAETQYF; cdr3_nt: TGTGCCAGCAGCTTAGGGGACAGGGCGGAGACCCAGTACTTC
clone_size: NA; j_call: TRBJ2-5; d_call: NA; v_call: TRBV5-1; cdr3_length: 14; cdr3_aa: CASSLEGAIETQYF; cdr3_nt: TGCGCCAGCAGCTTGGAGGGAGCGATAGAGACCCAGTACTTC
clone_size: NA; j_call: TRBJ2-7; d_call: TRBD2; v_call: TRBV5-1; cdr3_length: 15; cdr3_aa: CASSFLSGNLYEQYF; cdr3_nt: TGCGCCAGCAGCTTCCTAAGCGGGAATCTGTACGAGCAGTACTTC
clone_size: NA; j_call: TRBJ1-1; d_call: TRBD1; v_call: TRBV29-1; cdr3_length: 13; cdr3_aa: CSVLGRGPTEAFF; cdr3_nt: TGCAGCGTTTTAGGCAGGGGGCCTACTGAAGCTTTCTTT